This entry features one T cell receptor beta chain sequence. The primer mix had 60 Vbeta and 13 Jbeta primers. Profiling relied on immunoSEQ multiplex PCR, and the TCRdb table lists in-frame clones only, not all of them. The sample lists about 160,000 clones; about 85% were seen once. The data derive from a study of cytomegalovirus exposure and HLA in healthy donors. Germline loops: CDR1 SEHNR, CDR2 FQNEAQ (reference sequence). Trimming removed 1 base from V and 7 bases from J, with 11 bases in between. The CDR3 contains 14 residues. The sequenced material came from PBMCs. The sequence was collected from a man in his fifties in good health and CMV-seropositive. The gene calls are TRBV7-9 and TRBJ1-5; the D gene is possibly TRBD1 (5 bases). CDR3 residues: CASSLGQGDQPQHF. CDR3 DNA sequence: TGTGCCAGCAGCTTAGGGCAGGGTGACCAGCCCCAGCATTTT.